This TCR beta chain is from a study of T cells in Graves' hyperthyroidism and ophthalmopathy. General study points: Patients with ophthalmopathy were separated from those with stable hyperthyroidism by a 13 V-J model.

Regions amplified from RNA transcripts were the TCR beta CDR3 regions. A first-round RT-PCR of the TCR CDR3 used the HTBI primer set. TCRdb reanalysed the multiplex PCR reads using MiXCR and keeps one entry per CDR3 protein. The sample yields hundreds of thousands of distinct CDR3 sequences, 16% seen once. Subjects with ophthalmopathy showed a Clinical Activity Score no lower than 3, a NOSPECS grade no lower than 4, and a duration shorter than 3 months. J was trimmed by 5 bases and V by 3 bases; bases with no gene match: 15. CDR1 is LGHDT and CDR2 is YNNKEL in the germline V gene (reference sequence). The CDR3 extends over 17 amino acids. There are many counts of this clonotype. Antigen: not known.

The sequence was collected from a woman aged 35 to 49 with Graves' ophthalmopathy. The rearrangement uses TRBV3-1 and TRBJ2-5, with 7 bases matching TRBD1. Sample: blood. CDR3 sequence: CASSQASPRDRYETQYF. CDR3 coding DNA: TGTGCCAGCAGCCAGGCAAGCCCCCGGGACAGATATGAGACCCAGTACTTC.